Listed below are T cell receptor beta chains from one sample, sequenced in a study of CXCR3-negative and CXCR3-positive naive CD8 T cells. TCRdb reanalyzed the 5' RACE reads, giving one entry per CDR3 protein sequence and no DNA. The sample holds tens of thousands of distinct CDR3 sequences. Sequenced input: naive CXCR3+ CD8+ T cells from blood. The receptors come from a human donor in good health. Some clones in this sample may be carry-over from other donors' samples. Each CDR3 is given with its conserved first and last residue.

V gene	J gene	CDR3 protein
TRBV7-9	TRBJ2-1	CASGTSGINNEQFF
TRBV2	TRBJ2-5	CASIGTGGEYF
TRBV7-6	TRBJ2-7	CASSHDGTIFYEQYF
TRBV20-1	TRBJ2-7	CSARGRGREPNFLYEQYF
TRBV7-3	TRBJ1-5	CARESRAGTNQPQHF
TRBV20-1	TRBJ2-7	CSARRTGNYEQYF
TRBV11-3	TRBJ2-2	CASSLFLAGGTGELFF
TRBV7-8	TRBJ2-2	CASSPAGMDTGELFF
TRBV10-3	TRBJ2-5	CAISPGTSGGSRETQYF
TRBV20-1	TRBJ2-3	CSARDQRGAGIDTQYF
TRBV6-6	TRBJ1-1	CASSSPGGLDTEAFF
TRBV30	TRBJ1-1	CAWGPGTGDTEAFF
TRBV29-1	TRBJ1-2	CSVDGTVGGYTF
TRBV6-2/TRBV6-3	TRBJ2-1	CASSYSRVAGGYEQFF